This TCR beta chain was sequenced for a study of blood T cell repertoires in COVID-19. In the original analysis: How many nucleated cells were present was estimated from reference gene primer amplification. The table came from immunoSEQ multiplex PCR; TCRdb's copy has only in-frame clones and leaves some out. V, J and clone size derive from that table, while D and trimming were established from the DNA sequence. The table records 30,000 or so clones, around 88% of them present only once. CDR1 GTSNPN and CDR2 SVGIG come from the germline V gene (reference sequence). This CDR3 region has 14 residues. V was pared by 5 bases and J by 3 bases, with 6 bases of the junction left unmatched.

This receptor was identified in a human donor in a cohort sampled during active COVID-19. J is TRBJ1-1 and V is TRBV30; 10 bases match TRBD1. Sequencing was done on a sample of peripheral blood. The CDR3 is CAWARTGGYTEAFF. In DNA, the CDR3 is TGTGCCTGGGCCCGGACAGGGGGTTACACTGAAGCTTTCTTT.